The entry below describes one T cell receptor (beta chain). With 6 bases removed from V and 7 bases from J, the gap between germline ends came to 18 bases. Looked up from germline, CDR1 is MNHEY and CDR2 is SVGAGI. The CDR3 runs to 14 residues. These data belong to a study of blood T cell repertoires in COVID-19. As for the study in general: The analysed material was cDNA or gDNA that came from T cells, B-cell-depleted T cells, or PBMCs.

Residents of about two dozen US areas, aged roughly 18 to 89 years, made up the participants. Participant-reported clinical history was the basis for cohort assignment. Participants in the exposed group had met a COVID-19 case in the 2 weeks before joining the study. Method: immunoSEQ multiplex PCR; TCRdb's copy keeps in-frame clones and lacks some. The repertoire holds a few hundred thousand clones, with 70% to 90% as singletons. The sequence came from a woman in her forties or fifties who had been exposed to COVID-19. The J gene is TRBJ1-1, the V gene TRBV6-5; D perhaps matches TRBD1 (5 bases). The sample taken for sequencing was PBMCs or T cells enriched from blood (not recorded which). The CDR3 reads CASSQGGSFVEAFF. CDR3 coding DNA: TGTGCCAGCAGCCAGGGCGGCAGCTTCGTTGAAGCTTTCTTT.